Listed below are T cell receptor beta chains from one sample, sequenced in a study of blood T cell repertoires in COVID-19. Repertoires were generated with immunoSEQ multiplex PCR, while TCRdb's copy carries only in-frame clones and drops some. The table includes some 200,000 clones, about 86% detected once. The specimen was peripheral blood. These receptor sequences come from a woman aged 55-69 years with COVID-19, enrolled during active disease. CDR3s include the opening cysteine and the closing phenylalanine or tryptophan. The order of the fields is V gene, D gene, J gene, clone size, CDR3 protein, CDR3 DNA. The D gene is left open where the match is weak. For some rows the clone size is stated as once, few or many, or as a class when expanded; others skip it.

>TRBV5-1|-|TRBJ1-1|-
CASSWLDSENTEAFF
TGCGCCAGCAGCTGGCTGGACAGCGAGAACACTGAAGCTTTCTTT
>TRBV4-1|-|TRBJ2-1|-
CASSRTTDFYNEQFF
TGCGCCAGCAGCCGAACCACGGACTTCTACAATGAGCAGTTCTTC
>TRBV10-3|-|TRBJ2-7|-
CAITRGGTSGEQYF
TGTGCCATCACCCGTGGTGGGACTTCGGGAGAGCAGTACTTC
>TRBV4-3|TRBD1|TRBJ2-3|-
CASSTGQAPLTSTDTQYF
TGCGCCAGCAGCACCGGACAGGCGCCTCTTACTAGCACAGATACGCAGTATTTT
>TRBV30|-|TRBJ1-5|-
CAWSAYRDQPQHF
TGTGCCTGGAGTGCCTACAGGGATCAGCCCCAGCATTTT
>TRBV10-3|TRBD1|TRBJ2-3|-
CAISRGQGATDTQYF
TGTGCCATCAGCCGAGGACAGGGGGCCACAGATACGCAGTATTTT
>TRBV5-6|-|TRBJ1-3|-
CASSFANSGNTIYF
TGTGCCAGCAGCTTTGCGAACTCTGGAAACACCATATATTTT
>TRBV5-6|TRBD2|TRBJ2-4|-
CASSLGLAGEWGNIQYF
TGTGCCAGCAGCTTGGGACTAGCGGGAGAGTGGGGAAACATTCAGTACTTC
>TRBV19|TRBD2|TRBJ2-4|-
CASGGEVAKNIQYF
TGTGCTTCCGGGGGGGAGGTAGCCAAAAACATTCAGTACTTC
>TRBV19|TRBD1|TRBJ1-5|-
CASSRWTGGVGNQPQHF
TGTGCCAGTAGTAGATGGACAGGGGGCGTCGGGAATCAGCCCCAGCATTTT
>TRBV19|-|TRBJ2-3|-
CASRSPGDTDTQYF
TGTGCCAGTCGGAGTCCGGGAGACACAGATACGCAGTATTTT
>TRBV19|TRBD1|TRBJ2-5|-
CASSPPDRVGETQYF
TGTGCCAGTAGTCCCCCTGACAGGGTCGGCGAGACCCAGTACTTC
>TRBV11-3|-|TRBJ2-1|-
CASSPRSYEQFF
TGTGCCAGCAGCCCCCGGTCGTATGAGCAGTTCTTC
>TRBV4-2|TRBD1|TRBJ2-2|few
CASSHFVRQGAVGELFF
TGTGCCAGCAGCCATTTCGTTAGACAGGGGGCTGTCGGGGAGCTGTTTTTT
>TRBV30|TRBD1|TRBJ1-6|-
CACTDRAISPLHF
TGTGCCTGCACGGACAGGGCGATTTCACCCCTCCACTTT
>TRBV9|-|TRBJ1-2|-
CASLRGSYGYTF
TGTGCCAGCCTCCGGGGGTCCTATGGCTACACCTTC
>TRBV12-5|TRBD1|TRBJ2-7|-
CASGLDSLTGTAYEQYF
TGTGCTAGTGGTTTGGACAGCCTAACCGGGACAGCCTACGAGCAGTACTTC
>TRBV7-3|-|TRBJ2-7|-
CASSLLSGRYEQYF
TGTGCCAGCAGCTTATTGAGCGGACGCTACGAGCAGTACTTC
>TRBV9|-|TRBJ1-6|-
CASSVVGGANSPLHF
TGTGCCAGCAGCGTAGTTGGGGGCGCAAATTCACCCCTCCACTTT
>TRBV12-5|-|TRBJ1-2|-
CASATTRRQLYGYTF
TGTGCTAGTGCCACTACCAGACGGCAACTCTATGGCTACACCTTC
>TRBV5-4|TRBD1|TRBJ2-7|once
CASSAGQGFPYEQYF
TGTGCCAGCAGCGCCGGACAGGGGTTCCCCTACGAGCAGTACTTC
>TRBV5-1|-|TRBJ1-1|-
CASSGGSMNTEAFF
TGCGCCAGCAGTGGGGGGTCCATGAACACTGAAGCTTTCTTT
>TRBV7-2|-|TRBJ1-1|-
CASSAMRTEAFF
TGTGCCAGCAGCGCAATGAGGACTGAAGCTTTCTTT
>TRBV24-1|TRBD2|TRBJ2-4|-
CATSDSSGSGLAKNIQYF
TGTGCCACCAGTGACTCTAGCGGGTCGGGGCTAGCCAAAAACATTCAGTACTTC
>TRBV5-1|-|TRBJ1-1|-
CASSYDGAEAFF
TGCGCCAGCAGCTACGACGGGGCTGAAGCTTTCTTT
>TRBV2|TRBD2|TRBJ2-3|-
CASSVSGSWGDTQYF
TGTGCCAGCAGTGTCAGCGGGAGTTGGGGAGATACGCAGTATTTT
>TRBV5-1|TRBD1|TRBJ2-7|-
CASSNPGQATYEQYF
TGCGCCAGCAGCAACCCGGGACAGGCTACGTACGAGCAGTACTTC
>TRBV4-2|-|TRBJ1-1|-
CASSHTDSRNTEAFF
TGTGCCAGCAGCCACACGGACAGTCGAAACACTGAAGCTTTCTTT
>TRBV6-5|-|TRBJ2-7|-
CASSYEPGGYEQYF
TGTGCCAGCAGTTACGAGCCAGGAGGCTACGAGCAGTACTTC
>TRBV5-6|-|TRBJ2-2|few
CASSRSGELFF
TGTGCCAGCAGTCGTTCCGGGGAGCTGTTTTTT
>TRBV30|TRBD1|TRBJ2-2|-
CAWRLKGAVTGELFF
TGTGCCTGGAGGCTTAAGGGGGCAGTCACCGGGGAGCTGTTTTTT
>TRBV3-1/TRBV3-2|TRBD1|TRBJ1-2|-
CASSQGTGLANYGYTF
TGTGCCAGCAGCCAGGGGACAGGCCTAGCTAACTATGGCTACACCTTC
>TRBV29-1|-|TRBJ1-1|-
CSVQTEQAFF
TGCAGCGTCCAGACAGAGCAAGCTTTCTTT
>TRBV28|TRBD1|TRBJ2-6|-
CASSLTGGGSGANVLTF
TGTGCCAGCAGTCTCACAGGGGGCGGGTCTGGGGCCAACGTCCTGACTTTC
>TRBV7-9|-|TRBJ1-1|-
CASSQRLDTEAFF
TGTGCCAGCAGCCAGCGATTGGACACTGAAGCTTTCTTT
>TRBV3-1/TRBV3-2|TRBD1|TRBJ1-2|once
CASSRDRAYGYTF
TGTGCCAGCAGCCGAGACAGGGCGTATGGCTACACCTTC
>TRBV7-2|-|TRBJ1-2|once
CASSLGLGLNYGYTF
TGTGCCAGCAGCTTAGGACTCGGACTAAACTATGGCTACACCTTC
>TRBV27|-|TRBJ2-1|-
CASSLAGLKFDEQFF
TGTGCCAGCAGTTTAGCGGGTTTAAAGTTCGATGAGCAGTTCTTC
>TRBV7-8|-|TRBJ2-7|-
CASSLVGDSYEQYF
TGTGCCAGCAGCTTAGTCGGTGATTCCTACGAGCAGTACTTC
>TRBV6-6|-|TRBJ1-5|-
CATAGQPQHF
TGTGCCACCGCGGGGCAGCCCCAGCATTTT
>TRBV12-5|TRBD1|TRBJ2-7|-
CASGLLTRDRVPYEQYF
TGTGCTAGTGGTTTGCTAACAAGGGACAGGGTACCCTACGAGCAGTACTTC
>TRBV9|TRBD2|TRBJ2-7|-
CASSGSGSLTYEQYF
TGTGCCAGCAGCGGTAGCGGGAGTCTAACCTACGAGCAGTACTTC
>TRBV29-1|-|TRBJ1-3|-
CSVGVSGNTIYF
TGCAGCGTTGGAGTTTCTGGAAACACCATATATTTT
>TRBV24-1|-|TRBJ2-6|-
CATSDLTGDGANVLTF
TGTGCCACCAGTGATTTGACCGGAGACGGGGCCAACGTCCTGACTTTC
>TRBV28|-|TRBJ2-5|-
CASSLSGKETQYF
TGTGCCAGCAGTTTATCAGGAAAAGAGACCCAGTACTTC
>TRBV9|-|TRBJ2-5|-
CASSVEVGQGKQETQYF
TGTGCCAGCAGCGTAGAGGTAGGGCAGGGCAAGCAAGAGACCCAGTACTTC
>TRBV30|-|TRBJ1-6|-
CAWSVQGSSPLHF
TGTGCCTGGAGTGTACAGGGATCTTCACCCCTCCACTTT
>TRBV27|TRBD1|TRBJ2-3|-
CASITRTGGRTDTQYF
TGTGCCAGCATCACGAGGACAGGGGGAAGGACAGATACGCAGTATTTT
>TRBV11-2|TRBD1|TRBJ1-5|-
CASSPGTGGNQPQHF
TGTGCCAGCAGCCCGGGGACAGGGGGCAATCAGCCCCAGCATTTT
>TRBV7-2|-|TRBJ1-5|-
CASSQGGRTNQPQHF
TGTGCCAGCAGCCAAGGAGGCAGAACCAATCAGCCCCAGCATTTT
>TRBV28|TRBD1|TRBJ2-7|-
CASSYRGRGSYEQYF
TGTGCCAGCAGTTACAGGGGAAGGGGATCCTACGAGCAGTACTTC
>TRBV6-5|-|TRBJ2-7|few
CASSSTAGSYEQYF
TGTGCCAGCAGTTCCACCGCGGGGTCCTACGAGCAGTACTTC
>TRBV28|TRBD1|TRBJ1-1|-
CASSSSGQGKAFF
TGTGCCAGCAGTTCCTCGGGACAGGGGAAAGCTTTCTTT
>TRBV5-4|TRBD1|TRBJ2-7|few
CASSWGTGVYEQYF
TGTGCCAGCAGCTGGGGGACAGGGGTATACGAGCAGTACTTC
>TRBV7-7|-|TRBJ2-3|-
CASSLAQGNTQYF
TGTGCTAGCAGCTTAGCGCAGGGGAATACGCAGTATTTT